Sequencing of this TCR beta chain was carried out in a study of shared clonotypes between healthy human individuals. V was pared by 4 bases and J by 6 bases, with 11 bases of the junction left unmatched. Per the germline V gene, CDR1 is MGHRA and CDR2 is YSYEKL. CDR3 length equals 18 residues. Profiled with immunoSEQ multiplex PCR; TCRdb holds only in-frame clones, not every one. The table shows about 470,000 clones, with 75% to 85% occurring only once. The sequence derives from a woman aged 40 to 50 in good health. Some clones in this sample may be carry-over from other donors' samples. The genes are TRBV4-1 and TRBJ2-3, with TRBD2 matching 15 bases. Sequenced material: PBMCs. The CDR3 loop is CASSRYRGTSGRSDTQYF. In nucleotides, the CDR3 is TGCGCCAGCAGCCGATACAGGGGGACTAGCGGGAGGTCGGATACGCAGTATTTT.